The sequence of this T cell receptor beta chain was determined in a study of cytomegalovirus exposure and HLA in healthy donors. Study conclusions and caveats: The authors considered a cluster of highly shared sequence variants likely to be a sequencing artifact. A missense variant in DCLRE1C was later tied to TCR beta V- and J-gene trimming.

V lost 6 bases and J lost 3, with 18 bases in between. Germline CDR1 is MNHEY and CDR2 is SMNVEV (reference sequence). This CDR3 has 16 amino acids. 13 Jbeta primers and 60 Vbeta primers were used for the PCR. The assay was immunoSEQ multiplex PCR, and TCRdb's table has in-frame clones only and misses some. Recorded for this sample: around 190,000 clones. Comments on this clone: Its cognate antigen is unknown.

Source material: PBMCs. The receptor comes from a woman between 25 and 40 years old in good health and CMV-seropositive. This chain joins TRBV27 and TRBJ2-1; D perhaps matches TRBD2 (5 bases). CDR3 in DNA: TGTGCCAGCAGCTTGGATGGAGCGGTGGGCTACAATGAGCAGTTCTTC. Protein product: CASSLDGAVGYNEQFF.